The 32 T cell receptor beta chains below all came from one sample that was sequenced in a study of CD8 T cells in ankylosing spondylitis. TCRdb redid the calling of the 5' RACE reads with MiXCR, one entry per CDR3 protein. The sample lists roughly 440,000 distinct CDR3 sequences, over 15% seen once, with around 0.92% in the top ten. These receptors' targets are unknown. Findings of the study overall: Characteristic, it appeared, of ankylosing spondylitis blood was a TCR beta motif of about eight highly homologous variants.

The sample taken for sequencing was blood, either unsorted or a sorted T cell fraction (not recorded which). The receptors were gathered from a male donor with ankylosing spondylitis.

This clonotype was counted a few times. Here the CDR3 reads CASSLATGQLGKRISNSPLHF. CDR3 DNA: TGTGCCAGCAGCTTAGCAACGGGACAGCTAGGGAAGCGGATATCGAATTCACCCCTCCACTTT. The V call is TRBV7-2, the J call TRBJ1-6; 7 bases are shared with TRBD1. This CDR3 region has 21 residues. Germline trimming cut 0 bases from V and 7 bases from J; bases unmatched to any gene: 21. Germline V gene lookup returns CDR1 SGHTA and CDR2 FQGNSA.

There are a few counts of this clonotype. V gene TRBV27 combines with J gene TRBJ1-1; TRBD1 matches at 9 bases. The CDR3 spans 14 residues. Germline V lookup: CDR1 MNHEY, CDR2 SMNVEV (reference sequence). The J segment lost 4 bases and the V segment lost 5 bases, leaving 5 bases of the junction unmatched. CDR3 protein: CASSGQGRGTEAFF. The CDR3 nucleotides read TGTGCCAGCAGTGGACAGGGGCGGGGCACTGAAGCTTTCTTT.

V gene TRBV4-1 combines with J gene TRBJ2-1, with 10 nucleotides matching TRBD2. The CDR3 is made up of 17 amino acids. Germline loops: CDR1 MGHRA, CDR2 YSYEKL. The V gene end was trimmed by 0 bases and the J gene end by 7 bases; junction bases not matched to a gene: 9. The CDR3 DNA reads TGCGCCAGCAGCCAAGAAGATACTAGCGGGACTCGTAATGAGCAGTTCTTC. It translates to CASSQEDTSGTRNEQFF.

This clonotype has a handful of counts. The chain uses TRBV30 and TRBJ2-1; D perhaps matches TRBD2 (5 bases). Trimming took 1 base from V and 6 from J, leaving 16 bases between them. Germline CDR1 reads GTSNPN; CDR2 reads SVGIG (reference sequence). The CDR3 spans 15 residues. CDR3 protein: CAWSAGSVRGNEQFF. The CDR3 bases are TGTGCCTGGAGTGCGGGAAGCGTACGGGGCAATGAGCAGTTCTTC.

The V and J genes are TRBV6-6 and TRBJ2-1; D is perhaps TRBD2 (6 bases). There are 13 residues in the CDR3. In germline, CDR1 is MNHNY, CDR2 SVGAGI (reference sequence). Trimming left V 9 bases short and J 10 bases short, with 19 bases between. The CDR3 spells CASSAGGLDEQFF. CDR3 bases: TGTGCCAGTTCTGCAGGAGGGCTTGACGAGCAGTTCTTC.

This clonotype was detected a few times. The chain joins TRBV12-3 or TRBV12-4 to TRBJ2-2; 12 bases are shared with TRBD2. Trimming cost V 3 bases and J 5 bases; bases outside gene matches: 7. The CDR3 totals 17 residues. The CDR3 coding sequence is TGTGCCAGCAGTTTCCTAGCGGGAGGGCCGTGGACCGGGGAGCTGTTTTTT. This encodes CASSFLAGGPWTGELFF.

For the CDR3, the DNA is TGCAGTGCGAGACTAGTGGGAGCAGATACGCAGTATTTT. It specifies CSARLVGADTQYF. The chain is built from TRBV20-1 and TRBJ2-3, with D tentatively TRBD2 (6 bases). V lost 6 bases to trimming and J lost 4 bases, with 14 bases between them. This CDR3 spans 13 amino acids. The germline CDR1 and CDR2 sequences are DFQATT and SNEGSKA (reference sequence).

This clonotype came up a few times. The CDR3 is CSARVHGQGGLAKNIQYF. The CDR3 DNA reads as TGCAGTGCTAGAGTCCACGGACAGGGAGGACTGGCCAAAAACATTCAGTACTTC. The rearrangement links TRBV20-1 to TRBJ2-4, with 8 bases lining up with TRBD1. Germline values: CDR1 DFQATT, CDR2 SNEGSKA (reference sequence). This CDR3 spans 18 amino acids. V lost 1 base, J lost 1 base, and 12 bases stayed unmatched.

This clonotype was counted a single time. One end of the junction is discordant with germline, which a read error may explain. V and J are TRBV7-2 and TRBJ1-5; 7 nucleotides align to TRBD1. The CDR3 is made up of 14 amino acids. In germline, CDR1 is SGHTA, CDR2 FQGNSA. The CDR3 here is CANSPGGGNQPQHF. CDR3 nucleotides: TGTGCCAACAGCCCAGGGGGGGGGAATCAGCCCCAGCATTTT.

This clonotype was seen more than once but under ten times. J is TRBJ1-1 and V is TRBV29-1, with D uncertain. V shed 3 bases and J shed 5 bases, with 4 bases lying between them. This CDR3 has 10 residues. Germline loops: CDR1 SQVTM, CDR2 ANQGSEA. The CDR3 coding sequence is TGCAGCGTTGAGAGGACTGAAGCTTTCTTT. The encoded protein is CSVERTEAFF.

This clonotype was observed a handful of times. The chain employs TRBV5-1 and TRBJ1-1, with D possibly being TRBD1 (5 bases). Trimming took 0 bases from V and 7 from J, leaving 7 bases between them. The germline gives CDR1 SGHRS, CDR2 YFSETQ. The CDR3 has 12 amino acids. CDR3 nucleotides: TGCGCCAGCAGCTTGGGACAGCGTGAAGCTTTCTTT. Amino acids: CASSLGQREAFF.

This chain uses TRBV5-1 with TRBJ2-5; D not certain. Germline V gene data show CDR1 as SGHRS and CDR2 as YFSETQ. The CDR3 runs 11 residues. Trimming left V 6 bases short and J 0 bases short, with 3 bases between. The CDR3 nucleotides read TGCGCCAGCACCAACCAAGAGACCCAGTACTTC. It translates to CASTNQETQYF.

A few counts support this clonotype. This chain joins TRBV19 and TRBJ1-5, with unresolved D. V was clipped by 3 bases and J by 7 bases, with 7 bases between them. The germline V gene encodes CDR1 LNHDA and CDR2 SQIVND (reference sequence). CDR3 length: 12 residues. As DNA, the CDR3 is TGTGCCAGTAGTATTGGCGAGCAGCCCCAGCATTTT. Its translation: CASSIGEQPQHF.

In its sample, this clonotype was seen many times. This chain uses TRBV10-3 with TRBJ2-3, with 9 bases that match TRBD2. The germline V gene has CDR1 ENHRY and CDR2 SYGVKD. The CDR3 runs 15 residues. Germline trimming cut 11 bases from V and 0 bases from J; bases unmatched to any gene: 9. The CDR3 spells CAAGAGGPSTDTQYF. The DNA for the CDR3 is TGTGCCGCCGGGGCGGGAGGGCCTAGCACAGATACGCAGTATTTT.

Notes on this clonotype: Germline is not matched at one junction end, which may reflect a read error. The rearrangement links TRBV7-2 to TRBJ2-7, with D possibly being TRBD2 (5 bases). Germline CDR1 SGHTA, CDR2 FQGNSA. This CDR3 contains 16 residues. The CDR3 bases are TGTGCCATCAGCTTGCTCCCTCTTGGACTGAACTACGAGCAGTACTTC. It yields the protein CAISLLPLGLNYEQYF.

This clonotype has more than one count but fewer than ten. This sequence joins TRBV20-1 and TRBJ2-2; D is undetermined. Trimming stripped 6 bases from V and 3 bases from J, with 14 bases between. The CDR3 sequence is 14 residues long. Germline loops: CDR1 DFQATT, CDR2 SNEGSKA (reference sequence). The CDR3 is CSAKESRDTGELFF. DNA of the CDR3: TGCAGTGCGAAGGAGTCTAGAGACACCGGGGAGCTGTTTTTT.

Ten or more counts support this clonotype. The V and J genes are TRBV12-3 or TRBV12-4 and TRBJ2-5, with 7 bases that match TRBD1. V shed 5 bases, J shed 5 bases, and the junction held 5 bases outside the gene matches. The CDR3 contains 13 residues. The CDR3 region has the DNA TGTGCCAGCAGTCGACAGGGCCGGGAGACCCAGTACTTC. Protein product: CASSRQGRETQYF.

The J gene is TRBJ1-1, the V gene TRBV12-3 or TRBV12-4; D is undetermined. The length of the CDR3 is 14 residues. The ends were cut back, 7 bases at V and 0 bases at J, with 12 bases in the middle. Written as DNA, the CDR3 is TGTGCCAGCACCTTGGTCGGGGTGAACACTGAAGCTTTCTTT. This codes for CASTLVGVNTEAFF.

This clonotype was seen only a few times. The J gene is TRBJ2-1, the V gene TRBV7-2, with 11 bases fitting TRBD1. In germline, CDR1 is SGHTA, CDR2 FQGNSA. The ends lost 5 bases at V and 0 bases at J; junction bases unmatched: 6. The CDR3 covers 17 residues. The CDR3 region has the DNA TGTGCCAGCAGCCGGACAGGGGGCAAAATCTCCTACAATGAGCAGTTCTTC. Translated, it gives CASSRTGGKISYNEQFF.

This sequence joins TRBV28 and TRBJ2-5; 11 bases line up with TRBD2. CDR3 length: 14 residues. Looked up from germline, CDR1 is MDHEN and CDR2 is SYDVKM. Trimming at V came to 6 bases and at J to 2 bases, leaving 2 bases not matched to a gene. CDR3 loop: CASSGTSGQETQYF. The CDR3 region has the DNA TGTGCCAGCAGCGGGACTAGCGGACAAGAGACCCAGTACTTC. Based on the CDR3 plus reference TRBV28 and TRBJ2-5, the full variable domain is DVKVTQSSRYLVKRTGEKVFLECVQDMDHENMFWYRQDPGLGLRLIYFSYDVKMKEKGDIPEGYSVSREKKERFSLILESASTNQTSMYLCASSGTSGQETQYFGPGTRLLVL.

The V and J genes are TRBV5-1 and TRBJ2-7; D call uncertain. Germline V gene lookup returns CDR1 SGHRS and CDR2 YFSETQ. Deletions cut 0 bases from V and 7 bases from J, with 14 bases between. CDR3 size: 14 residues. Here the CDR3 DNA reads TGCGCCAGCAGCTTGGCCTTGGGGTCGGGTGAGCAGTACTTC. It codes for CASSLALGSGEQYF.

CDR3 nucleotides: TGTGCCAGCAGCGAGACAGGGGGATCACCCCTCCACTTT. Residues: CASSETGGSPLHF. The rearrangement links TRBV9 to TRBJ1-6, with TRBD1 matching 9 bases. V lost 3 bases, J lost 10 bases, and 2 bases stayed unmatched. Germline V gives CDR1 SGDLS, CDR2 YYNGEE. The length of the CDR3 is 13 residues.

The V gene is TRBV5-1, the J gene TRBJ2-1; tentatively, D is TRBD2 (7 bases). The CDR3 is 14 residues long. Germline CDR1 SGHRS, CDR2 YFSETQ. The V end was cut by 6 bases, the J end by 8 bases, with 18 bases between. The CDR3 region has the DNA TGCGCCAGCAATGACGAGGGGGGGAGGCATGAGCAGTTCTTC. It is translated as CASNDEGGRHEQFF.

This clonotype was seen a handful of times. The chain is built from TRBV6-2 or TRBV6-3 and TRBJ1-5; D unresolved. Germline V gives CDR1 MNHEY, CDR2 SVGEGT. This CDR3 region has 14 residues. The germline V and J ends were trimmed by 6 bases and 5 bases, with 14 bases remaining between them. This chain's CDR3 is CASSPAGFDQPQHF. Here the CDR3 DNA reads TGTGCCAGCAGCCCGGCCGGCTTCGATCAGCCCCAGCATTTT.

This clonotype was found a few times. V and J are TRBV6-1 and TRBJ2-1, with D maybe TRBD1 (5 bases). The CDR3 runs to 15 residues. Trimming cost V 8 bases and J 1 base, with 15 bases left between them. Germline V gene sequence: CDR1 MNHNS, CDR2 SASEGT. The CDR3: CASGGAAGSYNEQFF. DNA for the CDR3: TGTGCCAGCGGTGGGGCAGCAGGGTCCTACAATGAGCAGTTCTTC.

This clonotype has only a few counts. The gene calls are TRBV20-1 and TRBJ1-1; possibly TRBD1 for D (6 bases). Per germline, CDR1 DFQATT and CDR2 SNEGSKA (reference sequence). The CDR3 is 14 residues long. V was shortened by 1 base and J by 5 bases, with 14 bases between the two germline ends. The CDR3 is CSARAGGYRTEAFF. The CDR3 DNA reads as TGCAGTGCTAGAGCGGGGGGCTATCGTACTGAAGCTTTCTTT.

The chain is built from TRBV5-5 and TRBJ1-1; D is undetermined. Germline values: CDR1 SGHKS, CDR2 YYEKEE (reference sequence). There are 14 residues in the CDR3. With 1 base removed from V and 6 bases from J, the gap between germline ends came to 13 bases. The CDR3 here is CASSLPQPGAEAFF. The CDR3 nucleotides are TGTGCCAGCAGCTTGCCCCAACCGGGAGCTGAAGCTTTCTTT.

The chain recombines TRBV20-1 with TRBJ2-7; D gene ambiguous. Deletions cut 7 bases from V and 7 bases from J, with 11 bases between. The CDR3 loop spans 10 amino acids. Looked up from germline, CDR1 is DFQATT and CDR2 is SNEGSKA (reference sequence). CDR3 bases: TGCAGTGAAAGATCTAAGGAGCAGTACTTC. Translation: CSERSKEQYF.

This clonotype was found many times. V usage is TRBV5-6 and J usage is TRBJ2-7; no firm D call. The CDR3 has 17 amino acids. V gave up 1 base and J gave up 2 bases, with 19 bases separating them. Germline V lookup: CDR1 SGHDT, CDR2 YYEEEE. The CDR3 coding sequence is TGTGCCAGCAGCTTGCTTGAACTTCCGCTTAGCCCCTACGAGCAGTACTTC. It translates to CASSLLELPLSPYEQYF.

In DNA, the CDR3 is TGTGCCAGCAGCTTATTAGCGGGGGGCCACAATGAGCAGTTCTTC. It specifies CASSLLAGGHNEQFF. The V call is TRBV7-3, the J call TRBJ2-1; 10 bases line up with TRBD2. V gave up 2 bases and J gave up 5 bases; unmatched junction bases: 3. The CDR3 spans 15 residues. The germline V gene has CDR1 SGHTA and CDR2 FQGTGA.

The CDR3 DNA is TGCAGTGCTAGAGAAACAGGAGGGAGGGCTTTCTTT. Protein: CSARETGGRAFF. The rearrangement joins TRBV20-1 to TRBJ1-1; D possibly corresponds to TRBD1 (5 bases). This CDR3 has 12 residues. Trimming removed 0 bases at V and 11 bases at J, with 13 bases between. Germline loops: CDR1 DFQATT, CDR2 SNEGSKA (reference sequence).

This clonotype was seen a handful of times. An end of the junction differs from the germline gene, which may be a read error. The J gene is TRBJ2-2, the V gene TRBV7-7; D call uncertain. From germline, CDR1 is SSHAT and CDR2 FNYEAQ (reference sequence). This CDR3 region has 16 residues. The CDR3 DNA is TGTGCTAGCAGCCCTATAGGGCAAGCGATCCCCGGGGAGCTGTTTTTT. This codes for CASSPIGQAIPGELFF.